Presented here are 8 T cell receptor beta chains from one specimen sequenced in a study of cytomegalovirus exposure and HLA in healthy donors. The study ran its PCR with 60 Vbeta and 13 Jbeta primers. Libraries were prepared by immunoSEQ multiplex PCR; TCRdb keeps only in-frame clonotypes and omits some of them. Of 200,000 to 250,000 clones listed, approximately 88% were seen once; the top ten hold under 0.85%. The sequencing input was PBMCs. Every receptor here comes from a boy between 2 and 15 years old in good health and CMV-seronegative.

V is TRBV27 and J is TRBJ2-5; TRBD1 matches 12 bases. Germline lookup yields CDR1 MNHEY and CDR2 SMNVEV (reference sequence). After removal of 6 bases from V and 5 bases from J, the junction contained 4 bases not matched to a gene. This CDR3 contains 14 residues. This CDR3 is CASRGTGGWETQYF. CDR3 DNA sequence: TGTGCCAGCAGGGGGACAGGGGGCTGGGAGACCCAGTACTTC.

The J gene is TRBJ2-1, the V gene TRBV27; 8 bases fit TRBD2. In germline, CDR1 is MNHEY, CDR2 SMNVEV (reference sequence). The CDR3 is made up of 16 amino acids. J was trimmed by 5 bases and V by 6 bases; bases with no gene match: 12. The CDR3 DNA reads TGTGCCAGCAGGGATCAAGCGGGAGTGAGGGACAATGAGCAGTTCTTC. Translation gives CASRDQAGVRDNEQFF.

The sample holds a few counts of this clone. The rearrangement links TRBV30 to TRBJ2-5; 14 bases agree with TRBD2. The J call may be wrong; the DNA end is better matched by TRBJ2-7. CDR3 length equals 17 residues. Germline assignment: CDR1 GTSNPN and CDR2 SVGIG (reference sequence). The CDR3 DNA follows: TGTGCCTGGAGCTCACCGGGACTAGCGGGGGCCACCTACGAGCAGTACTTC. Translated: CAWSSPGLAGATYEQYF.

For the CDR3, the DNA is TGTGCCAGCAGTTTATTAGGACAGCTGAGCTCCTACGAGCAGTACTTC. This sequence encodes CASSLLGQLSSYEQYF. This chain connects TRBV27 to TRBJ2-7; possible D gene TRBD1, 6 bases. Deletions cut 1 base from V and 0 bases from J, with 13 bases between. Germline values: CDR1 MNHEY, CDR2 SMNVEV (reference sequence). The CDR3 covers 16 residues.

J is TRBJ1-2 and V is TRBV14; D gene unclear. The CDR3 length is 16 residues. V was clipped by 0 bases and J by 4 bases, with 15 bases between them. Germline values: CDR1 SGHDN, CDR2 FVKESK. The CDR3 here is CASSQEGGRRIYGYTF. The CDR3 DNA follows: TGTGCCAGCAGCCAAGAGGGTGGCAGGAGGATCTATGGCTACACCTTC. The whole variable domain, filled in from reference TRBV14 and TRBJ1-2, reads EAGVTQFPSHSVIEKGQTVTLRCDPISGHDNLYWYRRVMGKEIKFLLHFVKESKQDESGMPNNRFLAERTGGTYSTLKVQPAELEDSGVYFCASSQEGGRRIYGYTFGSGTRLTVV.

This chain joins TRBV27 and TRBJ1-6; 10 nucleotides align to TRBD1. This CDR3 is 17 amino acids long. Germline lookup yields CDR1 MNHEY and CDR2 SMNVEV (reference sequence). Trimming at V came to 1 base and at J to 6 bases, leaving 6 bases not matched to a gene. CDR3 sequence reads: CASSLYPGQGSNSPLHF. CDR3 in DNA: TGTGCCAGCAGTTTATACCCGGGACAGGGGAGTAATTCACCCCTCCACTTT.

The gene calls are TRBV30 and TRBJ1-4, with D perhaps matching TRBD1 (6 bases). The CDR3 loop spans 15 amino acids. The V end lost 0 bases, the J end lost 4 bases, and 12 bases lay between the germline ends. The germline gives CDR1 GTSNPN, CDR2 SVGIG (reference sequence). The CDR3 DNA sequence: TGTGCCTGGAGTGTAGCGGGGGGCGGTAATGAAAAACTGTTTTTT. Translating it yields CAWSVAGGGNEKLFF.

This chain links TRBV5-4 with TRBJ2-7; 7 bases are shared with TRBD2. Germline V CDR1 and CDR2: SGHNT, YYREEE (reference sequence). V lost 4 bases, J lost 2 bases, and 6 bases stayed unmatched. The CDR3 runs 14 residues. This CDR3 is CASSGGLSPYEQYF. The DNA for the CDR3 is TGTGCCAGCAGCGGGGGACTATCACCCTACGAGCAGTACTTC.